These 9 T cell receptor beta chains came from one sample sequenced in a study of cytomegalovirus exposure and HLA in healthy donors. Here immunoSEQ multiplex PCR was the method, and the copy in TCRdb shows in-frame clones only, minus some. The data hold 300,000 or so clones, with roughly 90% observed a single time. Sequenced material: PBMCs. These receptors were taken from a man aged 25 to 45 in good health and CMV-seronegative.

The chain combines TRBV7-2 with TRBJ2-7, with TRBD2 identical over 7 bases. Germline V CDR1 and CDR2: SGHTA, FQGNSA. The CDR3 runs to 16 residues. Trimming took 5 bases from V and 0 from J; bases not matched to a gene: 10. The CDR3 region has the DNA TGTGCCAGCAGCCCCCGGGGGAGGGGAGGCTCCTACGAGCAGTACTTC. Translating it yields CASSPRGRGGSYEQYF.

This clone was seen a few times. The sample carries other DNA sequences with the same CDR3. This sequence joins TRBV11-2 and TRBJ2-7; D uncertain. With 3 bases removed from V and 7 bases from J, the gap between germline ends came to 13 bases. Germline CDR1 SGHAT, CDR2 FQNNGV. The CDR3 has 13 residues. The DNA of the CDR3 is TGTGCCAGCAGCTTCTCCGGGTCTAGGGAGCAGTACTTC. Translation gives CASSFSGSREQYF.

J is TRBJ1-2 and V is TRBV6-5; 8 positions agree with TRBD1. The CDR3 spans 13 residues. Germline lookup yields CDR1 MNHEY and CDR2 SVGAGI. The V and J ends lost 6 bases and 6 bases, in that order; junction bases with no gene match: 6. The CDR3 DNA sequence: TGTGCCAGCAGGCCTGACAGGGGAGATGGCTACACCTTC. Translation: CASRPDRGDGYTF.

The chain combines TRBV30 with TRBJ1-6, with D maybe TRBD1 (5 bases). The germline gives CDR1 GTSNPN, CDR2 SVGIG (reference sequence). The CDR3 loop spans 14 amino acids. Trimming took 0 bases from V and 5 from J, leaving 8 bases between them. DNA for the CDR3: TGTGCCTGGAGTGTGCAGGGAAATAATTCACCCCTCCACTTT. Amino acids: CAWSVQGNNSPLHF.

This clone was seen only once. V and J are TRBV2 and TRBJ1-5; D unresolved. Germline CDR1 SNHLY, CDR2 FYNNEI. The CDR3 has 12 residues. V lost 6 bases and J 6 bases, leaving 9 bases between the germline ends. The CDR3 DNA follows: TGTGCCAGCAGCGAGGGTTTTCAGCCCCAGCATTTT. Translated, it gives CASSEGFQPQHF.

The chain is built from TRBV19 and TRBJ2-1; TRBD2 matches 10 bases. V shed 10 bases, J shed 9 bases, and the junction held 18 bases outside the gene matches. This CDR3 has 16 residues. Germline CDR1 and CDR2: LNHDA and SQIVND (reference sequence). The CDR3 DNA reads TGTGCCACCAAGCCCGGGGGGAGCGGGGGGGCAGGTGAGCAGTTCTTC. This sequence encodes CATKPGGSGGAGEQFF.

The rearrangement joins TRBV6-6 to TRBJ2-5, with D perhaps matching TRBD2 (7 bases). Germline V gene lookup returns CDR1 MNHNY and CDR2 SVGAGI (reference sequence). The CDR3 extends over 13 amino acids. With 11 bases removed from V and 4 bases from J, the gap between germline ends came to 17 bases. DNA for the CDR3: TGTGCCGTTAGGGGGGGCCCCCCAGAGACCCAGTACTTC. Amino acid sequence: CAVRGGPPETQYF.

The chain has TRBV15 and TRBJ2-7, with D possibly being TRBD2 (6 bases). Germline-derived CDR1 and CDR2 are LNHNV and YYDKDF (reference sequence). The CDR3 spans 15 residues. V was cut by 5 bases and J by 0 bases, with 14 bases left in between. The CDR3 loop reads CATSVGGMSSYEQYF. The CDR3 DNA is TGTGCCACCAGCGTAGGAGGGATGAGCTCCTACGAGCAGTACTTC.

The V call is TRBV11-2, the J call TRBJ1-2, with TRBD1 matching over 10 bases. CDR1 SGHAT and CDR2 FQNNGV come from the germline V gene. The CDR3 has 16 residues. Germline trimming cut 4 bases from V and 6 bases from J; bases unmatched to any gene: 11. CDR3 loop: CASSSYSGTGENGYTF. The CDR3 coding sequence is TGTGCCAGCAGCTCTTATTCCGGGACAGGGGAAAATGGCTACACCTTC. The whole variable domain, remainder taken from reference TRBV11-2 and TRBJ1-2, is EAGVAQSPRYKIIEKRQSVAFWCNPISGHATLYWYQQILGQGPKLLIQFQNNGVVDDSQLPKDRFSAERLKGVDSTLKIQPAKLEDSAVYLCASSSYSGTGENGYTFGSGTRLTVV.